These 28 T cell receptor beta chains were all obtained from the same sample, sequenced in a study of shared clonotypes between healthy human individuals. Produced via immunoSEQ multiplex PCR; TCRdb's table is partial and in-frame only. The sample gives 2 million to 3 million clones, more than 80% of which show up once; 0.14% is in the top ten. Sequenced input: naive CD4+ T cells sorted from blood. The subset is: CD45RA+ positively selected. These receptors all stem from a man aged 18 to 29 in good health.

The table lists this clone with a count of one. The CDR3 sequence: CASSLVGRYTDTQYF. DNA for the CDR3: TGTGCCAGCAGTTTAGTCGGGAGGTACACAGATACGCAGTATTTT. This sequence joins TRBV28 and TRBJ2-3; 7 bases are shared with TRBD2. V lost 2 bases and J lost 2; bases outside the gene matches: 4. The CDR3 runs 15 residues. Looked up from germline, CDR1 is MDHEN and CDR2 is SYDVKM.

The chain links TRBV27 to TRBJ2-1, with a weak D call TRBD2 (7 bases). This CDR3 contains 13 residues. Germline-derived CDR1 and CDR2 are MNHEY and SMNVEV (reference sequence). The germline V and J ends were trimmed by 2 bases and 8 bases, with 10 bases remaining between them. In nucleotides, the CDR3 is TGTGCCAGCAGTTTAAGGGGGAGGGATGAGCAGTTCTTC. It codes for CASSLRGRDEQFF.

The chain couples TRBV10-1 to TRBJ2-7; D gene uncertain. The length of the CDR3 is 12 residues. Trimming stripped 3 bases from V and 7 bases from J, with 10 bases between. Germline V gives CDR1 WNHNN, CDR2 SYGVQD (reference sequence). CDR3 sequence reads: CASSDSLTEQYF. Written as DNA, the CDR3 is TGCGCCAGCAGTGACTCCCTGACTGAGCAGTACTTC.

This clone was picked up one time. The J gene is TRBJ1-2, the V gene TRBV25-1, with D perhaps TRBD1 (5 bases). This CDR3 contains 14 residues. V was trimmed by 4 bases and J by 8 bases, leaving 17 bases between them. Germline values: CDR1 MGHDK, CDR2 SYGVNS. CDR3 loop: CASSVPGTSEGYTF. CDR3 bases: TGTGCCAGCAGTGTCCCCGGGACGAGTGAAGGCTACACCTTC.

V usage is TRBV5-5 and J usage is TRBJ1-1, with TRBD1 as a possible D gene (5 bases). The germline V gene encodes CDR1 SGHKS and CDR2 YYEKEE (reference sequence). The germline V and J ends were trimmed by 2 bases and 0 bases, with 8 bases remaining between them. The CDR3 runs to 14 residues. The DNA of the CDR3 is TGTGCCAGCAGCTTCAAGGGACTGAACACTGAAGCTTTCTTT. This translates into CASSFKGLNTEAFF. Complete variable domain (other parts from reference TRBV5-5 and TRBJ1-1): DAGVTQSPTHLIKTRGQQVTLRCSPISGHKSVSWYQQVLGQGPQFIFQYYEKEERGRGNFPDRFSARQFPNYSSELNVNALLLGDSALYLCASSFKGLNTEAFFGQGTRLTVV.

This chain uses TRBV2 with TRBJ2-2; D perhaps matches TRBD1 (5 bases). The CDR3 runs 15 residues. Germline CDR1 SNHLY, CDR2 FYNNEI. Trimming removed 6 bases at V and 4 bases at J, with 15 bases between. CDR3 DNA sequence: TGTGCCAGCAGCCTCGCCGGTAGGGGCACCGGGGAGCTGTTTTTT. Amino acid sequence: CASSLAGRGTGELFF.

For this clone: Compared with germline, one end of the junction differs, possibly owing to a read error. This chain connects TRBV6-1 to TRBJ1-5, with D perhaps matching TRBD1 (6 bases). This CDR3 contains 15 residues. The germline V gene encodes CDR1 MNHNS and CDR2 SASEGT. The CDR3 DNA reads as TGTGCCAGCACCGGAGGACAGCTTAGCGATCAGCCCCAGCATTTT. Translation: CASTGGQLSDQPQHF.

About this clone itself: At the DNA level, this CDR3 is encoded by other sequences in the same sample as well. The genes are TRBV19 and TRBJ2-2; D not resolved. This CDR3 spans 16 amino acids. V was shortened by 3 bases and J by 1 base, with 12 bases between the two germline ends. CDR1 LNHDA and CDR2 SQIVND come from the germline V gene (reference sequence). The DNA of the CDR3 is TGTGCCAGTAGTATTAAGACACCAATGAACACCGGGGAGCTGTTTTTT. It encodes CASSIKTPMNTGELFF.

The chain uses TRBV4-1 and TRBJ2-3; 10 nucleotides match TRBD2. This CDR3 has 15 residues. Germline-derived CDR1 and CDR2 are MGHRA and YSYEKL. V trimming: 5 bases; J trimming: 3 bases; junction bases outside the gene matches: 5. The CDR3, as DNA: TGCGCCAGCAGCAAACTAGCGGGGACAACAGATACGCAGTATTTT. Its translation: CASSKLAGTTDTQYF.

The chain employs TRBV7-9 and TRBJ1-6; TRBD1 is a possible D gene (5 bases). The ends were cut back, 1 base at V and 7 bases at J, with 11 bases in the middle. The CDR3 consists of 15 residues. CDR1 is SEHNR and CDR2 is FQNEAQ in the germline V gene (reference sequence). CDR3 sequence (DNA): TGTGCCAGCAGCTTAGACGGCAGGACAAATTCACCCCTCCACTTT. Translation: CASSLDGRTNSPLHF.

The chain has TRBV30 and TRBJ2-2; no definite D call. V shed 3 bases and J shed 7 bases, with 12 bases lying between them. This CDR3 comprises 13 residues. CDR1 GTSNPN and CDR2 SVGIG come from the germline V gene (reference sequence). For the CDR3, the DNA is TGTGCCTGGAGCCCCCGGGCGCTCGGGGAGCTGTTTTTT. Translating gives CAWSPRALGELFF. Complete variable domain (other parts from reference TRBV30 and TRBJ2-2): SQTIHQWPATLVQPVGSPLSLECTVEGTSNPNLYWYRQAAGRGLQLLFYSVGIGQISSEVPQNLSASRPQDRQFILSSKKLLLSDSGFYLCAWSPRALGELFFGEGSRLTVL.

The CDR3 reads CAWSALPQPQYF. The CDR3 DNA follows: TGTGCCTGGAGCGCGCTCCCGCAGCCGCAGTATTTT. V usage is TRBV30 and J usage is TRBJ2-3; D is unresolved. The germline gives CDR1 GTSNPN, CDR2 SVGIG (reference sequence). The length of the CDR3 is 12 residues. V was trimmed by 3 bases and J by 10 bases, leaving 14 bases between them.

The rearrangement links TRBV27 to TRBJ2-2, with D perhaps matching TRBD1 (6 bases). There are 16 residues in the CDR3. CDR1 is MNHEY, CDR2 SMNVEV, per germline (reference sequence). Trimming shortened V by 5 bases and J by 2 bases, and 15 bases separated the two germline ends. The CDR3 here is CASSAGTRGNTGELFF. The CDR3 DNA follows: TGTGCCAGCAGTGCCGGGACACGGGGAAACACCGGGGAGCTGTTTTTT.

The chain combines TRBV11-1 with TRBJ2-3, with 12 bases lining up with TRBD2. The germline CDR1 and CDR2 sequences are SGHAT and FQDESV (reference sequence). The CDR3 runs to 17 residues. Unmatched junction bases numbered 7, after V lost 2 bases and J lost 4 bases. This CDR3 is CASSLRLAGEFADTQYF. The DNA for the CDR3 is TGTGCCAGCAGCTTAAGACTAGCGGGGGAATTCGCAGATACGCAGTATTTT.

Concerning this clone: This may come from a read error, since a much larger clone is one base off. Other nucleotide sequences in the sample specify the same CDR3. V gene TRBV5-1 combines with J gene TRBJ1-1, with TRBD1 matching 7 bases. Germline loops: CDR1 SGHRS, CDR2 YFSETQ. The CDR3 totals 14 residues. The ends lost 1 base at V and 1 base at J; junction bases unmatched: 1. As DNA, the CDR3 is TGCGCCAGCAGCTTGAGACAGGGGAACACTGAAGCTTTCTTT. Translated: CASSLRQGNTEAFF.

The chain is built from TRBV6-5 and TRBJ2-7, with D perhaps being TRBD1 or TRBD2 (6 bases each). The V end lost 0 bases, the J end lost 2 bases, and 11 bases lay between the germline ends. CDR3 size: 15 residues. CDR1 MNHEY and CDR2 SVGAGI come from the germline V gene. The CDR3 sequence is CASSYSSGAAYEQYF. The DNA of the CDR3 is TGTGCCAGCAGTTACTCATCGGGGGCCGCCTACGAGCAGTACTTC.

The CDR3 nucleotides are TGTGCCAGCAGCTTAGCTAGGGAGACACCCCTCCACTTT. It yields the protein CASSLARETPLHF. The chain links TRBV7-2 to TRBJ1-6; D ambiguous. This CDR3 spans 13 amino acids. The germline gives CDR1 SGHTA, CDR2 FQGNSA. V lost 0 bases and J lost 11, with 8 bases in between.

This sequence joins TRBV11-3 and TRBJ2-1; TRBD2 aligns across 9 bases. CDR1 and CDR2 from the germline V gene are SGHNT and YENEEA. V lost 1 base and J lost 6; bases outside the gene matches: 7. The CDR3 length is 16 residues. CDR3 protein: CASSLGAGGSANEQFF. CDR3 coding DNA: TGTGCCAGCAGCTTAGGGGCGGGAGGGTCCGCCAATGAGCAGTTCTTC.

The genes are TRBV9 and TRBJ1-5, with D tentatively TRBD1 (6 bases). V was trimmed by 3 bases and J by 4 bases, leaving 14 bases between them. CDR1 and CDR2 (germline): SGDLS, YYNGEE. The CDR3 is made up of 15 amino acids. The CDR3 is CASSGDDRRNQPQHF. The CDR3 DNA is TGTGCCAGCAGCGGCGACGACAGGCGAAATCAGCCCCAGCATTTT.

The V gene is TRBV19, the J gene TRBJ2-7, with 10 bases fitting TRBD2. Trimming at V came to 8 bases and at J to 2 bases, leaving 6 bases not matched to a gene. The CDR3 extends over 14 amino acids. Per germline, CDR1 LNHDA and CDR2 SQIVND (reference sequence). The CDR3 spells CASRSSGSAYEQYF. For the CDR3, the DNA is TGTGCCAGTCGATCTAGCGGGAGTGCCTACGAGCAGTACTTC.

This chain uses TRBV5-8 with TRBJ2-3, with D possibly being TRBD1 or TRBD2 (6 bases each). Trimming stripped 10 bases from V and 3 bases from J, with 24 bases between. CDR3 length: 16 amino acids. CDR1 and CDR2 (germline): SGHTS, YDEGEE. The CDR3 bases are TGTGCCGGGACCCGGAGGACGAAGGGGGGAACAGATACGCAGTATTTT. Its protein is CAGTRRTKGGTDTQYF.

This clone was counted a few times. The gene calls are TRBV19 and TRBJ1-3, with D hard to call. The germline CDR1 and CDR2 sequences are LNHDA and SQIVND (reference sequence). Trimming left V 3 bases short and J 0 bases short, with 6 bases between. The CDR3 sequence is 14 residues long. DNA of the CDR3: TGTGCCAGTAGTATCGAGAGCTCTGGAAACACCATATATTTT. As protein: CASSIESSGNTIYF.

The chain links TRBV29-1 to TRBJ2-3, with a tentative D call TRBD1 (5 bases). CDR1 is SQVTM and CDR2 is ANQGSEA in the germline V gene. V dropped 5 bases and J dropped 3 bases, with 12 bases sitting between them. CDR3 length: 13 residues. In DNA form, the CDR3 reads TGCAGCGTTTGGGCAGGGCTTACAGATACGCAGTATTTT. Amino acids: CSVWAGLTDTQYF.

The rearrangement links TRBV7-9 to TRBJ2-5; the match to TRBD2 covers 9 bases. V was clipped by 5 bases and J by 3 bases; unmatched bases: 4. There are 14 residues in the CDR3. Germline V gene lookup returns CDR1 SEHNR and CDR2 FQNEAQ (reference sequence). The CDR3 DNA follows: TGTGCCAGCAGCCCGGGACTAGCTAAAGAGACCCAGTACTTC. This sequence encodes CASSPGLAKETQYF.

This clone was seen a few times. V is TRBV30 and J is TRBJ1-4, with D perhaps TRBD1 (5 bases). Trimming cost V 2 bases and J 6 bases, with 13 bases left between them. The CDR3 runs 14 residues. Germline assignment: CDR1 GTSNPN and CDR2 SVGIG (reference sequence). CDR3 nucleotide sequence: TGTGCCTGGAGTCCCGGGACGAAAGATGAAAAACTGTTTTTT. It is translated as CAWSPGTKDEKLFF.

This clone was recorded only once. The rearrangement uses TRBV23-1 and TRBJ2-7; tentatively, D is TRBD1 or TRBD2 (5 bases each). TRBV23-1 is placed among ORFs of uncertain function. Between the trimmed V and J ends, which lost 0 bases and 1 base, there was a span of 10 bases. There are 15 residues in the CDR3. For the CDR3, the DNA is TGCGCCAGCAGTCAATCGGGGACGGTGTCCTACGAGCAGTACTTC. This sequence encodes CASSQSGTVSYEQYF.

The chain uses TRBV27 and TRBJ2-3; 8 positions agree with TRBD2. With V trimmed by 5 bases and J by 3 bases, 13 bases remained unmatched. This CDR3 spans 17 amino acids. Germline CDR1 reads MNHEY; CDR2 reads SMNVEV (reference sequence). The CDR3 sequence: CASSEGTRFSSTDTQYF. The DNA for the CDR3 is TGTGCCAGCAGTGAAGGGACTAGATTCTCGTCTACAGATACGCAGTATTTT.

The rearrangement uses TRBV19 and TRBJ2-1; 9 positions match TRBD2. Germline CDR1 reads LNHDA; CDR2 reads SQIVND (reference sequence). J was trimmed by 0 bases and V by 5 bases; bases with no gene match: 5. This CDR3 spans 16 amino acids. The CDR3 is CASSFLAGSSYNEQFF. The CDR3 DNA sequence: TGTGCCAGTAGTTTTCTAGCGGGGAGCTCCTACAATGAGCAGTTCTTC.